This record concerns one T cell receptor beta chain sequence. What it recognizes is unknown. Trimming took 3 bases from V and 4 from J, leaving 5 bases between them. CDR1 and CDR2 from the germline V gene are SQVTM and ANQGSEA. The CDR3 has 11 amino acids. A multiplex PCR was run with 60 Vbeta primers and 13 Jbeta primers. This table comes from immunoSEQ multiplex PCR, and its TCRdb copy is limited to in-frame clones, with some not included. The data contain some 140,000 clones, roughly 85% of them singletons. The sample belongs to a study of cytomegalovirus exposure and HLA in healthy donors. Overall study context: A previous analysis identified 95 million to 130 million unique TCR beta sequences derived from roughly 190 million T cells.

General observations from the study: High sensitivity and specificity were reportedly achieved when the classifier diagnosed cytomegalovirus status.

This receptor was taken from a man aged 40-55 years in good health and CMV-seropositive. Source material: PBMCs. The rearrangement joins TRBV29-1 to TRBJ2-3; no clear D. The CDR3 nucleotides are TGCAGCGTTGAGAGTGCAGATACGCAGTATTTT. Its protein is CSVESADTQYF.